The rows below give T cell receptor beta chains drawn from one sample of a study of CD8 T cells in ankylosing spondylitis. TCRdb reprocessed the 5' RACE reads via MiXCR and lists one record per CDR3 protein. The sample has about 210,000 distinct CDR3 sequences; around 7.9% are singletons. Sequencing was carried out using blood, either unsorted or a sorted T cell fraction (not recorded which). The receptors derive from a male donor with ankylosing spondylitis. Each CDR3 is given with its conserved first and last residue. Fields, in order: V gene, J gene, clone size, CDR3 protein. Rows may omit the clone size; those that give it use once, few, many or a size class.

>TRBV25-1|TRBJ2-7|NA
CASSTLAGAYEQYF
>TRBV7-8|TRBJ2-4|many
CASSSGDSRDIQYF
>TRBV6-1|TRBJ2-3|many
CASSRWLAGTTDTQYF
>TRBV9|TRBJ2-5|NA
CASSAGRGGPLKTQYF
>TRBV5-1|TRBJ2-7|few
CASSFTSGSLREQYF
>TRBV4-3|TRBJ1-1|many
CASSQDRVTWTEAFF
>TRBV12-3/TRBV12-4|TRBJ1-1|many
CASSGVSGNTEAFF
>TRBV27|TRBJ2-7|many
CASRSSGKTYYEQYF
>TRBV4-2|TRBJ1-1|many
CASSQGREGAGGKAFF
>TRBV13|TRBJ2-7|few
CASSFRGGREQYF
>TRBV28|TRBJ1-1|many
CASSDRGDAFF
>TRBV24-1|TRBJ2-1|many
CATSERGGILEQFF
>TRBV6-1|TRBJ2-1|few
CASTHELGRDEQFF
>TRBV7-9|TRBJ2-1|few
CASSLRDRVREQFF
>TRBV27|TRBJ2-7|many
CASRSQEGPGNEQYF
>TRBV7-9|TRBJ2-7|few
CASSSPGQGIPYEQYF
>TRBV3-1|TRBJ2-1|NA
CASTSIGSSYNEQFF
>TRBV5-8|TRBJ1-2|many
CASSFGGYTF
>TRBV10-3|TRBJ2-5|few
CAISGRGASETQYF
>TRBV24-1|TRBJ1-1|few
CATSRGKGDAFF
>TRBV30|TRBJ2-1|NA
CAWSVSASRPYNEQFF
>TRBV6-1|TRBJ2-1|NA
CASRKSGRAYNEQFF
>TRBV12-3/TRBV12-4|TRBJ1-1|many
CASSLGAPNTEAFF
>TRBV29-1|TRBJ2-7|many
CSVHPGPHRQIHHEQYF
>TRBV5-1|TRBJ2-7|many
CASSLSGRLYF